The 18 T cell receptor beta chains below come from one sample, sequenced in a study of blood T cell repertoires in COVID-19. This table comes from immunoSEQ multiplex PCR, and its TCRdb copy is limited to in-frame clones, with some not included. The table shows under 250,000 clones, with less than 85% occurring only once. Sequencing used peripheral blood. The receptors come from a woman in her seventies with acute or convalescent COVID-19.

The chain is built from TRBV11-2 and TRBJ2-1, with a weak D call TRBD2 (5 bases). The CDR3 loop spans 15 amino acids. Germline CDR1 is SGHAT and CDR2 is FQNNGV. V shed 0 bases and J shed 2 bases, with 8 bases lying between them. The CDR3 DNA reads TGTGCCAGCAGCTTAGATGGAGGAACCTACAATGAGCAGTTCTTC. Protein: CASSLDGGTYNEQFF. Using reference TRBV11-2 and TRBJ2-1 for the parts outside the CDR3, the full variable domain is EAGVAQSPRYKIIEKRQSVAFWCNPISGHATLYWYQQILGQGPKLLIQFQNNGVVDDSQLPKDRFSAERLKGVDSTLKIQPAKLEDSAVYLCASSLDGGTYNEQFFGPGTRLTVL.

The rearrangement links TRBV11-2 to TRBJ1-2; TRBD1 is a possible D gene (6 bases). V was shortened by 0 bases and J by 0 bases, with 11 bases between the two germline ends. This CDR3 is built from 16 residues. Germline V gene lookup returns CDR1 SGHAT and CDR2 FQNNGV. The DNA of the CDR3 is TGTGCCAGCAGCTTAGATGTTCGGACAGCTAACTATGGCTACACCTTC. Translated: CASSLDVRTANYGYTF.

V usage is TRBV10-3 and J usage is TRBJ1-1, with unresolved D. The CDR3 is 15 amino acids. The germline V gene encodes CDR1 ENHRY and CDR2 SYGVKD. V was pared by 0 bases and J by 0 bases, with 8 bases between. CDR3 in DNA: TGTGCCATCAGTGAGTCGAGCCCGATGAACACTGAAGCTTTCTTT. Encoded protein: CAISESSPMNTEAFF.

The CDR3 here is CASSIGTSGGGDTQYF. Written as DNA, the CDR3 is TGTGCCAGTAGTATCGGGACTAGCGGGGGAGGGGATACGCAGTATTTT. The rearrangement uses TRBV19 and TRBJ2-3; 14 nucleotides agree with TRBD2. CDR1 and CDR2 from the germline V gene are LNHDA and SQIVND (reference sequence). This CDR3 has 16 amino acids. J was trimmed by 6 bases and V by 3 bases; bases with no gene match: 5.

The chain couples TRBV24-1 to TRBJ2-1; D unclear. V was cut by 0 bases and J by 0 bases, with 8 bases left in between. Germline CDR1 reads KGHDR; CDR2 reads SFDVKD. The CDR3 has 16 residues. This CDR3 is CATSDLNPSSYNEQFF. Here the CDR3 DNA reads TGTGCCACCAGTGATTTGAACCCGAGCTCCTACAATGAGCAGTTCTTC.

Here the CDR3 reads CASSSNPYSNQPQHF. CDR3 nucleotides: TGTGCCAGCAGTTCCAACCCCTATAGCAATCAGCCCCAGCATTTT. The chain links TRBV6-6 to TRBJ1-5; D call uncertain. This CDR3 is built from 15 residues. From germline, CDR1 is MNHNY and CDR2 SVGAGI (reference sequence). The ends were cut back, 4 bases at V and 0 bases at J, with 10 bases in the middle.

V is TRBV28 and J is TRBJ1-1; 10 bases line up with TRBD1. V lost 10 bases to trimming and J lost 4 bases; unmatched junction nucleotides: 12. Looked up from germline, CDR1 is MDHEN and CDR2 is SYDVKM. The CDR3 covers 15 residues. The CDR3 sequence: CATRPRGTGATEAFF. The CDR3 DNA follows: TGTGCCACACGTCCAAGAGGGACAGGGGCCACTGAAGCTTTCTTT.

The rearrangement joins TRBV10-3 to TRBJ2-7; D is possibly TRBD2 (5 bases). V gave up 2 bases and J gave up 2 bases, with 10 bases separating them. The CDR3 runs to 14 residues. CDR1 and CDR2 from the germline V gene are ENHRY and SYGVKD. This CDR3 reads CAISEARAPYEQYF. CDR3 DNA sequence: TGTGCCATCAGTGAGGCGAGGGCCCCCTACGAGCAGTACTTC.

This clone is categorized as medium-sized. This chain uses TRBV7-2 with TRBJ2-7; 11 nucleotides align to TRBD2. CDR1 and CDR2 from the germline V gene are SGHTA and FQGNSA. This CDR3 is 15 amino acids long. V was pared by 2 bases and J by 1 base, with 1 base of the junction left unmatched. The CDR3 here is CASSLTSGSSYEQYF. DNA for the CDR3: TGTGCCAGCAGCTTAACTAGCGGGAGTTCCTACGAGCAGTACTTC. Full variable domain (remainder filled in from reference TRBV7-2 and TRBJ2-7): GAGVSQSPSNKVTEKGKDVELRCDPISGHTALYWYRQSLGQGLEFLIYFQGNSAPDKSGLPSDRFSAERTGGSVSTLTIQRTQQEDSAVYLCASSLTSGSSYEQYFGPGTRLTVT.

CDR3 sequence (DNA): TGTGCCAGCAGTTCGGGACAGGGAACGTTTACACCCCTCCACTTT. Translated: CASSSGQGTFTPLHF. J is TRBJ1-6 and V is TRBV28; TRBD1 aligns across 9 bases. The V segment lost 4 bases and the J segment 11 bases; nucleotides outside the gene matches: 9. The germline V gene encodes CDR1 MDHEN and CDR2 SYDVKM. The CDR3 has 15 residues.

The CDR3 DNA is TGTGCCAGCACCCAGGACAGCACTCTCAATCAGCCCCAGCATTTT. Its protein product is CASTQDSTLNQPQHF. V usage is TRBV2 and J usage is TRBJ1-5, with a weak D call TRBD1 (6 bases). Germline-derived CDR1 and CDR2 are SNHLY and FYNNEI. The CDR3 has 15 residues. The ends were cut back, 7 bases at V and 3 bases at J, with 16 bases in the middle. Using reference TRBV2 and TRBJ1-5 for the parts outside the CDR3, the full variable domain is EPEVTQTPSHQVTQMGQEVILRCVPISNHLYFYWYRQILGQKVEFLVSFYNNEISEKSEIFDDQFSVERPDGSNFTLKIRSTKLEDSAMYFCASTQDSTLNQPQHFGDGTRLSIL.

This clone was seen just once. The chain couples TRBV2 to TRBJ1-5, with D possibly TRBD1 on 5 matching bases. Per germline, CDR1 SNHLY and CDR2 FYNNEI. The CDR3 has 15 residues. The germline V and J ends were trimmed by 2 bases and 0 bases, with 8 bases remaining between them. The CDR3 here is CASSERQYSNQPQHF. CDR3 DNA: TGTGCCAGCAGTGAACGACAGTATAGCAATCAGCCCCAGCATTTT.

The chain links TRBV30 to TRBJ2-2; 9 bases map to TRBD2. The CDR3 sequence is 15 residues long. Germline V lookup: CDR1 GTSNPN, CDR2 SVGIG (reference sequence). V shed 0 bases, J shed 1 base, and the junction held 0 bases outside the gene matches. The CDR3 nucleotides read TGTGCCTGGAGTGTGACTAGCGGGAACACCGGGGAGCTGTTTTTT. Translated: CAWSVTSGNTGELFF.

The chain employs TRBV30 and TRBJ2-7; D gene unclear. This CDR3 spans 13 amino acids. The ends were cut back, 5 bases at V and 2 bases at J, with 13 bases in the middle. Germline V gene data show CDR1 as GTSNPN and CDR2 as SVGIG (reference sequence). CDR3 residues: CAWCRGTPYEQYF. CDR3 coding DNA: TGTGCCTGGTGTCGCGGCACCCCCTACGAGCAGTACTTC.

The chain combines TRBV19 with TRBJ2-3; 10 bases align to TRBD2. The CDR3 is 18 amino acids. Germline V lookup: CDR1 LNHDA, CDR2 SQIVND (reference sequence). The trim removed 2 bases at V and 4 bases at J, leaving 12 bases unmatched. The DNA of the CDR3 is TGTGCCAGTAGTATATCCCCTTCAACTAGCGGGATACCAGATACGCAGTATTTT. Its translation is CASSISPSTSGIPDTQYF. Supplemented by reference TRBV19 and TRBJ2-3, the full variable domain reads DGGITQSPKYLFRKEGQNVTLSCEQNLNHDAMYWYRQDPGQGLRLIYYSQIVNDFQKGDIAEGYSVSREKKESFPLTVTSAQKNPTAFYLCASSISPSTSGIPDTQYFGPGTRLTVL.

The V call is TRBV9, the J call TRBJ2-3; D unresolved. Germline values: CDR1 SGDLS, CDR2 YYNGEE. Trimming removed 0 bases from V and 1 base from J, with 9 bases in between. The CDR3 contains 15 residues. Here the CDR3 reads CASSVATLRTDTQYF. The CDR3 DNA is TGTGCCAGCAGCGTAGCTACGCTTCGCACAGATACGCAGTATTTT.

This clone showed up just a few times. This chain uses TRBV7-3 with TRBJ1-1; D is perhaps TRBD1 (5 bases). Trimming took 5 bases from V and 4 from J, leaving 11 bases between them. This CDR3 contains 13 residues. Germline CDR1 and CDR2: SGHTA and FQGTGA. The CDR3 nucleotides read TGTGCCAGCAGCCTCACCCAGGGCACTGAAGCTTTCTTT. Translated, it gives CASSLTQGTEAFF.

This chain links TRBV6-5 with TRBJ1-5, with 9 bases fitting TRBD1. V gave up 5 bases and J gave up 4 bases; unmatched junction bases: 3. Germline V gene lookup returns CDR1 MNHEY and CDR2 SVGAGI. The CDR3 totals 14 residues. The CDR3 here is CASSQQGANQPQHF. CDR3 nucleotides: TGTGCCAGCAGTCAACAGGGGGCAAATCAGCCCCAGCATTTT.